The T cell receptor (beta chain) described here comes from a study of beta chain features in type 1 diabetes. General observations from the study: Type 1 diabetes patients had TCRB CDR3s that were shorter (moderately but significantly so) in all four CD4+ subsets.

Of note for this clone: Its antigen remains unidentified.

TCRB transcripts that were expressed got sequenced, as all of the isolated RNA had been reverse transcribed. TCRdb's copy holds only in-frame clones and misses some; the assay was immunoSEQ multiplex PCR. This table holds approximately 280,000 clones, about 15% found once. Per germline, CDR1 SGHTA and CDR2 FQGNSA. With 1 base removed from V and 8 bases from J, the gap between germline ends came to 8 bases. The CDR3 consists of 12 residues. The chain carries TRBV7-2 and TRBJ1-2; D gene uncertain. The source is a man between 18 and 29 years old with type 1 diabetes. The sample consisted of naive CD4+ T cells from blood. The CDR3 spells CASSLVPRGYTF. The CDR3 nucleotides are TGTGCCAGCAGCTTAGTCCCGAGAGGCTACACCTTC. The variable domain in full, completed from reference TRBV7-2 and TRBJ1-2, reads GAGVSQSPSNKVTEKGKDVELRCDPISGHTALYWYRQSLGQGLEFLIYFQGNSAPDKSGLPSDRFSAERTGGSVSTLTIQRTQQEDSAVYLCASSLVPRGYTFGSGTRLTVV.